This T cell receptor beta chain was captured in a study of T cell responses to AZD1222 COVID-19 vaccine. Some clones are missing from TCRdb's copy, which holds only in-frame ones; the method was immunoSEQ multiplex PCR. The sample records 150,000 or so clones, roughly nine tenths being singletons. Study-wide results and caveats: Donors were mostly white British, more females; clonal diversity possibly underestimated.

In the case of this clone: Its target is unknown.

CDR1 and CDR2 from the germline V gene are MNHEY and SVGAGI. V dropped 6 bases and J dropped 4 bases, with 12 bases sitting between them. CDR3 length: 13 amino acids. The rearrangement links TRBV6-5 to TRBJ2-5; possible D gene TRBD2, 7 bases. The source material was peripheral blood, sampled on day 0 of AZD1222 vaccination. The receptor comes from an adult in good health. CDR3 in amino acids: CASRGGGRETQYF. The CDR3 region has the DNA TGTGCCAGCAGAGGGGGAGGGCGAGAGACCCAGTACTTC.